Presented here are 9 T cell receptor beta chains from one specimen sequenced in a study of shared clonotypes between healthy human individuals. Clones were read by immunoSEQ multiplex PCR, and TCRdb kept only the in-frame ones, dropping some. The data show 2,500,000 or so clones, with around 93% seen just once and 0.3% to 0.4% held by the top ten. Sequences were obtained from naive CD4+ T cells from PBMCs. Subset noted: CD45RA+ positively selected. The receptors come from a man younger than 35 in good health. Some clones in this sample may be carry-over from other donors' samples.

The table lists this clone with a count of one. The CDR3 DNA follows: TGTGCCAGCAGCTTAGACGGCGGCTCGAACACCGGGGAGCTGTTTTTT. It is translated as CASSLDGGSNTGELFF. This rearrangement joins TRBV7-2 to TRBJ2-2; D is ambiguous. Germline loops: CDR1 SGHTA, CDR2 FQGNSA. V was shortened by 1 base and J by 0 bases, with 9 bases between the two germline ends. The CDR3 is made up of 16 amino acids.

This rearrangement joins TRBV28 to TRBJ2-1, with TRBD2 matching over 9 bases. The CDR3 is 16 amino acids. V gave up 5 bases and J gave up 5 bases; unmatched junction bases: 10. Looked up from germline, CDR1 is MDHEN and CDR2 is SYDVKM. The CDR3 here is CASSRSTAGGHNEQFF. The CDR3 DNA follows: TGTGCCAGCAGTCGTAGTACAGCGGGAGGACACAATGAGCAGTTCTTC.

V gene TRBV10-3 combines with J gene TRBJ1-5; 7 positions match TRBD1. The CDR3 has 16 amino acids. V lost 2 bases to trimming and J lost 7 bases; unmatched junction nucleotides: 11. Germline values: CDR1 ENHRY, CDR2 SYGVKD. Here the CDR3 reads CAISEANRGKGQPQHF. CDR3 nucleotides: TGTGCCATCAGTGAGGCAAACAGGGGTAAGGGGCAGCCCCAGCATTTT.

V is TRBV7-3 and J is TRBJ2-3; D remains ambiguous. Trimming took 3 bases from V and 0 from J, leaving 16 bases between them. Germline V gene data show CDR1 as SGHTA and CDR2 as FQGTGA. This CDR3 is built from 17 residues. CDR3 in DNA: TGTGCCAGCAGCTTGTTTCCAAAAGGGTCTAGCACAGATACGCAGTATTTT. Its protein product is CASSLFPKGSSTDTQYF.

This chain links TRBV6-1 with TRBJ2-3; 7 bases match TRBD2. The V gene's germline CDR1 is MNHNS and CDR2 SASEGT. Trimming cost V 2 bases and J 2 bases; bases outside gene matches: 4. This CDR3 contains 15 residues. CDR3: CASSEQGGVTDTQYF. In DNA, the CDR3 is TGTGCCAGCAGTGAACAGGGAGGGGTCACAGATACGCAGTATTTT.

This clone has just a few counts. The chain recombines TRBV28 with TRBJ2-7, with 12 bases fitting TRBD1. V lost 8 bases to trimming and J lost 6 bases; unmatched junction nucleotides: 2. This CDR3 is built from 12 residues. CDR1 is MDHEN and CDR2 is SYDVKM in the germline V gene. The CDR3 coding sequence is TGTGCCAGCGGGACAGGGGGCATCGAGCAGTACTTC. Translated: CASGTGGIEQYF.

Points on this clone: The sample contains more than one DNA sequence encoding this CDR3. This rearrangement joins TRBV5-1 to TRBJ1-1; D perhaps matches TRBD1 (6 bases). The V end was cut by 0 bases, the J end by 4 bases, with 10 bases between. The germline V gene has CDR1 SGHRS and CDR2 YFSETQ. The CDR3 contains 14 residues. This chain's CDR3 is CASSLAGAGTEAFF. The CDR3 DNA sequence: TGCGCCAGCAGCTTGGCAGGGGCTGGCACTGAAGCTTTCTTT.

Turning to this clone: The conserved closing phenylalanine or tryptophan is absent in this CDR3, likely reflecting a read error. This sequence joins TRBV28 and TRBJ2-3; 11 nucleotides align to TRBD2. Losses at the gene ends were 5 bases for V and 2 bases for J; bases not matched to a gene: 6. The CDR3 covers 16 residues. Per germline, CDR1 MDHEN and CDR2 SYDVKM. The CDR3 sequence is CASSPRLAGNTDTQYL. In nucleotides, the CDR3 is TGTGCCAGCAGTCCTCGACTAGCGGGAAACACAGATACGCAGTATCTT.

The chain joins TRBV29-1 to TRBJ2-1; 10 nucleotides line up with TRBD2. After removal of 6 bases from V and 0 bases from J, the junction contained 5 bases not matched to a gene. Germline V gene sequence: CDR1 SQVTM, CDR2 ANQGSEA. The CDR3 runs to 15 residues. The chain's CDR3 is CSVGLALSSYNEQFF. The CDR3 DNA reads TGCAGCGTGGGACTAGCGTTGAGCTCCTACAATGAGCAGTTCTTC.